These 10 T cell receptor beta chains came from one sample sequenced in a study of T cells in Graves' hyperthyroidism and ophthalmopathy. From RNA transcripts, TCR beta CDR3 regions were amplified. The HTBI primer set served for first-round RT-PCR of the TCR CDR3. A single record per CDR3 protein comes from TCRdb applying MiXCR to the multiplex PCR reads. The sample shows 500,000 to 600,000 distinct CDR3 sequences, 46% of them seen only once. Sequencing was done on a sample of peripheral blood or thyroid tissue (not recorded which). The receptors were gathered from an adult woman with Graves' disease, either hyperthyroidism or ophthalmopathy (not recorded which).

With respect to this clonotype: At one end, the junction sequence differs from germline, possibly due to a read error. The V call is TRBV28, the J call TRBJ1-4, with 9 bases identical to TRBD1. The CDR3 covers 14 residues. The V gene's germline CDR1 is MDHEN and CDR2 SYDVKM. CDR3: CASSPRWTGVFQRF. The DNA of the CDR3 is TGTGCCAGCAGTCCTCGATGGACAGGGGTTTTTCAACGGTTT.

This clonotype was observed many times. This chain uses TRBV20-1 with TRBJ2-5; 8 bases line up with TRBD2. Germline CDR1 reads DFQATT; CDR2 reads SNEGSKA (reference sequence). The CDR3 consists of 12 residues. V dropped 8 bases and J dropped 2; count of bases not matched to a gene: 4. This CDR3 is CSSLAVQETQYF. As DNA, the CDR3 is TGCAGTTCACTAGCGGTACAAGAGACCCAGTACTTC.

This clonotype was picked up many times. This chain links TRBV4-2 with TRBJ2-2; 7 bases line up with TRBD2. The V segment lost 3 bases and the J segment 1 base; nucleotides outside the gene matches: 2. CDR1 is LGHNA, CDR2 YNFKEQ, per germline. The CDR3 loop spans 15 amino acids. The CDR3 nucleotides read TGTGCCAGCAGCCAGGAGCGGGAGAACACCGGGGAGCTGTTTTTT. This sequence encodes CASSQERENTGELFF.

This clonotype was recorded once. CDR3 loop: CAIGGPNYGYTF. The CDR3 DNA follows: TGTGCCATTGGGGGACCTAACTATGGCTACACCTTC. The chain couples TRBV10-3 to TRBJ1-2, with a possible D match to TRBD1 (5 bases). Per germline, CDR1 ENHRY and CDR2 SYGVKD. This CDR3 has 12 amino acids. The ends were cut back, 9 bases at V and 0 bases at J, with 8 bases in the middle.

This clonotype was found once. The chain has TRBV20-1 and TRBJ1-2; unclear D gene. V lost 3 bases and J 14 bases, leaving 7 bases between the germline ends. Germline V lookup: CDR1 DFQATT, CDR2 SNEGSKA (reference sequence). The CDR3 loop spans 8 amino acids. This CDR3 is CSASVRTF. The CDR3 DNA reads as TGCAGTGCTAGCGTTCGGACCTTC.

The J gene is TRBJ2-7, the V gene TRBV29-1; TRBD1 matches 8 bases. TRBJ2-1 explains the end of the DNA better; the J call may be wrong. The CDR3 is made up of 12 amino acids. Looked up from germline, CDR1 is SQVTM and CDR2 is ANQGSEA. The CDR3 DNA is TGCAGCGTTGAAGCAGGGGGCTACGAGCAGTTCTTC. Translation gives CSVEAGGYEQFF.

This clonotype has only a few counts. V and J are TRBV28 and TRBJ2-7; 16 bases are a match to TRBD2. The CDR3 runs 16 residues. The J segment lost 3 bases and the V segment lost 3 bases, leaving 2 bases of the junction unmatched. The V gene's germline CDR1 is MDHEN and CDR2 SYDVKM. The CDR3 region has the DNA TGTGCCAGCAGTTTGGGACTAGCGGGAGGGTTCTACGAGCAGTACTTC. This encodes CASSLGLAGGFYEQYF.

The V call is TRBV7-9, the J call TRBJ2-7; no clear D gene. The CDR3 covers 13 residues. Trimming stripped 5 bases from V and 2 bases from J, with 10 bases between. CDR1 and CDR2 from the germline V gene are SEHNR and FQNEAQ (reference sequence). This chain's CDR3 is CASSRTDAYEQYF. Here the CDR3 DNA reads TGTGCCAGCAGCCGGACGGATGCCTACGAGCAGTACTTC. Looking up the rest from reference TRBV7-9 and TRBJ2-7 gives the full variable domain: DTGVSQNPRHKITKRGQNVTFRCDPISEHNRLYWYRQTLGQGPEFLTYFQNEAQLEKSRLLSDRFSAERPKGSFSTLEIQRTEQGDSAMYLCASSRTDAYEQYFGPGTRLTVT.

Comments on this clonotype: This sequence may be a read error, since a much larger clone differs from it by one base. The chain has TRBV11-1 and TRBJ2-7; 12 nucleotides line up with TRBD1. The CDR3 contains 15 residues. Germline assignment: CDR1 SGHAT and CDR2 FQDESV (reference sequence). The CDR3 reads CAGSLQAGTGGLLTF. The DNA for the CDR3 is TGTGCCGGCAGCTTGCAAGCCGGGACAGGGGGCCTCCTTACCTTC.

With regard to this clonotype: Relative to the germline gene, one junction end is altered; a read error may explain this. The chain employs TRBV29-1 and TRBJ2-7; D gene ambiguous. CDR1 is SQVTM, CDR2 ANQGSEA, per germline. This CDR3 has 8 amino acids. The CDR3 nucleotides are TGCAGCGTTGAAGGTGGACACTTC. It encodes CSVEGGHF.